This is a list of T cell receptor beta chains from one sample in a study of cytomegalovirus exposure and HLA in healthy donors. The data were produced by immunoSEQ multiplex PCR, yet TCRdb's version contains in-frame clones alone and is incomplete. The table has approximately 110,000 clones, roughly 15% seen once. The specimen sequenced was PBMCs. These receptors originate from a woman aged 18-29 years in good health and CMV-seronegative. Both conserved end residues are part of each CDR3.

cdr3_length j_call v_call cdr3_aa
18 TRBJ2-1 TRBV25-1 CASSDLSGLAGPTGEQFF
15 TRBJ2-5 TRBV7-9 CASSLRGQGTETQYF
16 TRBJ2-5 TRBV5-1 CASSRAGGTDQETQYF
15 TRBJ2-7 TRBV25-1 CASRAGTANHYEQYF
14 TRBJ2-3 TRBV15 CATSTGGLTDTQYF
13 TRBJ1-1 TRBV28 CASSENFNTEAFF
15 TRBJ2-1 TRBV5-1 CASSLVASGSGEQFF
11 TRBJ1-1 TRBV27 CASSSLTEAFF
14 TRBJ1-4 TRBV6-5 CASSYSRGSEKLFF
17 TRBJ2-5 TRBV6-8 CASSLRGTSGRRETQYF
15 TRBJ1-5 TRBV19 CASSISVYSNQPQHF